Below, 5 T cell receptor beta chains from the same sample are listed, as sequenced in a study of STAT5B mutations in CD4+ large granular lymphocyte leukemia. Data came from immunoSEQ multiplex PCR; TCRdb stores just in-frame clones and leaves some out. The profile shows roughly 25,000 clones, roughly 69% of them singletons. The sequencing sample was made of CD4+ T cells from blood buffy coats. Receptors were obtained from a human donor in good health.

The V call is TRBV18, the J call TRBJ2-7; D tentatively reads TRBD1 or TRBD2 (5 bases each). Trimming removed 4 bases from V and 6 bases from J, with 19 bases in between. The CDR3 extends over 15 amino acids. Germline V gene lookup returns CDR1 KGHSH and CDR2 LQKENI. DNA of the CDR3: TGTGCCAGCTCACAAACCCCGACTGCTGGGGGCGAGCAGTACGTC. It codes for CASSQTPTAGGEQYV.

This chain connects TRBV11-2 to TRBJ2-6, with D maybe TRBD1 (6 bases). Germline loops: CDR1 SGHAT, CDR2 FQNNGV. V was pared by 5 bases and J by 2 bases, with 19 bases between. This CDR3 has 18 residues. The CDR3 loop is CASSMFPLGGTGANVLTF. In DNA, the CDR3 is TGTGCCAGCAGCATGTTCCCTCTAGGGGGAACTGGGGCCAACGTCCTGACTTTC.

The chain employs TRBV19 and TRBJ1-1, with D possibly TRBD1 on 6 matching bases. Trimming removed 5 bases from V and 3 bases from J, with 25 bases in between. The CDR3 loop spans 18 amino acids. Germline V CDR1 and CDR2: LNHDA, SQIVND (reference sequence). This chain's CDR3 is CASSPRAGARTKHTEAFF. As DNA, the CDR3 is TGTGCCAGTAGTCCCAGGGCGGGGGCCCGAACGAAGCACACTGAAGCTTTCTTT.

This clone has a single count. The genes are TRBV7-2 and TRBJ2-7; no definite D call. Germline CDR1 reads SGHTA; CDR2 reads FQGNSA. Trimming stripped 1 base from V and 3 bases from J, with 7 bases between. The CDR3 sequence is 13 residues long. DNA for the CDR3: TGTGCCAGCAGCTTAGGTCGCCACTACGAGCAGTACTTC. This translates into CASSLGRHYEQYF.

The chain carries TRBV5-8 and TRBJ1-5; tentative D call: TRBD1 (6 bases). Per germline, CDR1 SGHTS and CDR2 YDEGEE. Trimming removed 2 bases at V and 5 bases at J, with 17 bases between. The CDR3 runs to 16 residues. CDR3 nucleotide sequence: TGTGCCAGCAGCTTCCGCGGCGGGGGCGGATATCAGCCCCAGCATTTT. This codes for CASSFRGGGGYQPQHF.